A single sample is the source of the 18 T cell receptor beta chains below, sequenced in a study of response to subunit inactivated influenza vaccine. TCRdb passed the RT-PCR reads through MiXCR, listing each CDR3 protein once. The sample lists more than 700,000 distinct CDR3 sequences, around 20% occurring once. The sample consisted of PBMCs from blood, taken roughly 5 days after vaccination. The receptors shown here come from a man aged 50 or older who received an inactivated influenza vaccine.

This clonotype has just a few counts. The gene calls are TRBV6-1 and TRBJ1-6; the D is unclear. Looked up from germline, CDR1 is MNHNS and CDR2 is SASEGT. The CDR3 is made up of 15 amino acids. V gave up 5 bases and J gave up 0 bases, with 8 bases separating them. CDR3 coding DNA: TGTGCCAGCAGTCCCCTGGGCTCCTATAATTCACCCCTCCACTTT. This codes for CASSPLGSYNSPLHF.

This clonotype appeared a few times. The chain recombines TRBV6-2 or TRBV6-3 with TRBJ2-7, with 12 bases that match TRBD2. CDR1 is MNHEY and CDR2 is SVGEGT in the germline V gene. The CDR3 consists of 18 residues. V trimming: 6 bases; J trimming: 7 bases; junction bases outside the gene matches: 19. CDR3 coding DNA: TGTGCCAGCAGGCCGGGACTAGCGGGCGACGTACGAATTTCGGAGCAGTACTTC. It is translated as CASRPGLAGDVRISEQYF.

This clonotype appeared many times. CDR3 coding DNA: TGCGCCAGCAGCCAACACAGGAGAAACGAGGCCTACGAGCAGTACTTC. Translating it yields CASSQHRRNEAYEQYF. V is TRBV4-1 and J is TRBJ2-7, with D possibly being TRBD1 (5 bases). V lost 2 bases, J lost 2 bases, and 16 bases lay in between. This CDR3 is built from 16 residues. CDR1 and CDR2 from the germline V gene are MGHRA and YSYEKL.

CDR3 amino acids: CSASQRMNTEAFF. DNA of the CDR3: TGCAGTGCTAGCCAAAGGATGAACACTGAAGCTTTCTTT. The chain recombines TRBV20-1 with TRBJ1-1; D remains unclear. The CDR3 covers 13 residues. V lost 3 bases and J lost 0, with 8 bases in between. From germline, CDR1 is DFQATT and CDR2 SNEGSKA (reference sequence).

V is TRBV7-8 and J is TRBJ1-1; D gene unclear. Germline V gene data show CDR1 as SGHVS and CDR2 as FQNEAQ. This CDR3 has 14 amino acids. V was clipped by 0 bases and J by 6 bases, with 11 bases between them. CDR3 in amino acids: CASSLAGRLAEAFF. CDR3 sequence (DNA): TGTGCCAGCAGCTTAGCAGGGAGGTTAGCTGAAGCTTTCTTT.

This clonotype was recorded many times. The genes are TRBV7-2 and TRBJ2-7; D possibly uses TRBD1 or TRBD2 (5 bases each). The CDR3 has 16 residues. The V gene lost 2 bases and the J gene lost 4 bases, with 18 bases spanning the gap. Per germline, CDR1 SGHTA and CDR2 FQGNSA. The CDR3 here is CASSLIYGLRGYEQYF. CDR3 nucleotides: TGTGCCAGCAGCTTAATATATGGGTTGAGGGGTTACGAGCAGTACTTC.

The chain couples TRBV4-2 to TRBJ1-2; 9 bases fit TRBD1. Germline CDR1 reads LGHNA; CDR2 reads YNFKEQ. Trimming at V came to 5 bases and at J to 3 bases, leaving 13 bases not matched to a gene. The CDR3 contains 17 residues. The CDR3 sequence is CASSSPGQGVVDYGYTF. DNA of the CDR3: TGTGCCAGCAGCTCCCCGGGACAGGGAGTAGTTGACTATGGCTACACCTTC.

The chain recombines TRBV19 with TRBJ2-2; D is undetermined. The ends were cut back, 6 bases at V and 6 bases at J, with 17 bases in the middle. This CDR3 has 15 residues. Germline CDR1 reads LNHDA; CDR2 reads SQIVND (reference sequence). The CDR3 sequence: CASRNVWTPPGELFF. In DNA, the CDR3 is TGTGCCAGTAGGAATGTTTGGACCCCCCCCGGGGAGCTGTTTTTT.

The chain combines TRBV20-1 with TRBJ1-4, with 8 bases matching TRBD1. Looked up from germline, CDR1 is DFQATT and CDR2 is SNEGSKA (reference sequence). V dropped 6 bases and J dropped 7; count of bases not matched to a gene: 13. CDR3 size: 15 residues. In DNA, the CDR3 is TGCAGTGCCCGAGACCCCCAGGGGGCAGGTGAAAAACTGTTTTTT. Residues: CSARDPQGAGEKLFF.

This clonotype was detected once. The rearrangement joins TRBV21-1 to TRBJ2-7; whether TRBD1, the table's D call, matches the DNA was not checked. TRBV21-1 is flagged as a pseudogene. This CDR3 contains 16 residues. The CDR3 sequence is CASRKGSGGAYYEQYF. The CDR3 DNA sequence: TGTGCCAGCAGGAAAGGGTCGGGGGGCGCCTACTACGAGCAGTACTTC.

There are many counts of this clonotype. The chain uses TRBV12-3 or TRBV12-4 and TRBJ1-2, with a weak D call TRBD1 (6 bases). CDR3 length: 13 residues. Trimming took 5 bases from V and 5 from J, leaving 12 bases between them. The CDR3 loop reads CASSGQILYGYTF. CDR3 bases: TGTGCCAGCAGTGGACAGATACTTTATGGCTACACCTTC.

This clonotype came up a few times. The chain employs TRBV20-1 and TRBJ2-1; 11 bases agree with TRBD2. With 2 bases clipped from V and 2 bases from J, the junction kept 11 bases outside the gene matches. Germline lookup yields CDR1 DFQATT and CDR2 SNEGSKA (reference sequence). The CDR3 runs 18 residues. The DNA of the CDR3 is TGCAGTGCTAGACCGGGACTAGCGGCGGGCCTTCCCTACAATGAGCAGTTCTTC. Protein sequence: CSARPGLAAGLPYNEQFF.

This clonotype came up a few times. The CDR3 spells CSARDAVSGQGYEQYF. The CDR3 DNA is TGCAGTGCTAGAGATGCCGTTTCGGGACAGGGTTACGAGCAGTACTTC. The rearrangement joins TRBV20-1 to TRBJ2-7; 9 bases are a match to TRBD1. Germline V gives CDR1 DFQATT, CDR2 SNEGSKA (reference sequence). This CDR3 contains 16 residues. Trimming removed 0 bases from V and 4 bases from J; junction bases left unmatched: 10.

This clonotype was detected only a few times. The V gene is TRBV3-1, the J gene TRBJ2-7; D remains unclear. Trimming pared 1 base from V and 3 bases from J, leaving 10 bases between. Germline CDR1 LGHDT, CDR2 YNNKEL (reference sequence). CDR3 size: 14 residues. The CDR3 DNA reads TGTGCCAGCAGCCAAGGGGGTCAGGTCTACGAGCAGTACTTC. Protein: CASSQGGQVYEQYF.

V gene TRBV2 combines with J gene TRBJ1-4; TRBD1 aligns across 7 bases. Looked up from germline, CDR1 is SNHLY and CDR2 is FYNNEI. CDR3 length: 16 residues. The trim removed 2 bases at V and 8 bases at J, leaving 11 bases unmatched. CDR3 sequence (DNA): TGTGCCAGCAGTGAACCCAGGGAGGGGGCAGGCGAAAAACTGTTTTTT. This codes for CASSEPREGAGEKLFF.

The table lists this clonotype with a few counts. The CDR3 bases are TGTGCCAGCAGCTTTAACCGGGACAGGATCTACGAGCAGTACTTC. Translating it yields CASSFNRDRIYEQYF. This chain connects TRBV7-9 to TRBJ2-7; 8 nucleotides line up with TRBD1. The V segment lost 3 bases and the J segment 3 bases; nucleotides outside the gene matches: 7. CDR1 and CDR2 from the germline V gene are SEHNR and FQNEAQ (reference sequence). CDR3 length: 15 amino acids.

This clonotype has at least ten counts. The chain combines TRBV6-2 or TRBV6-3 with TRBJ2-7, with a tentative D call TRBD1 (6 bases). The CDR3 has 17 residues. The germline CDR1 and CDR2 sequences are MNHEY and SVGEGT. Between the trimmed V and J ends, which lost 7 bases and 2 bases, there was a span of 24 bases. The CDR3 region has the DNA TGTGCCAGCAACGCGCGGCGAACGGGACACCAGACCTACGAGCAGTACTTC. This codes for CASNARRTGHQTYEQYF.

The chain links TRBV12-3 or TRBV12-4 to TRBJ2-1; D is unclear. CDR3 size: 12 residues. Trimming took 3 bases from V and 8 from J, leaving 8 bases between them. CDR3 coding DNA: TGTGCCAGCAGTTTTTTTGGGGATGAGCAGTTCTTC. Amino acid sequence: CASSFFGDEQFF.